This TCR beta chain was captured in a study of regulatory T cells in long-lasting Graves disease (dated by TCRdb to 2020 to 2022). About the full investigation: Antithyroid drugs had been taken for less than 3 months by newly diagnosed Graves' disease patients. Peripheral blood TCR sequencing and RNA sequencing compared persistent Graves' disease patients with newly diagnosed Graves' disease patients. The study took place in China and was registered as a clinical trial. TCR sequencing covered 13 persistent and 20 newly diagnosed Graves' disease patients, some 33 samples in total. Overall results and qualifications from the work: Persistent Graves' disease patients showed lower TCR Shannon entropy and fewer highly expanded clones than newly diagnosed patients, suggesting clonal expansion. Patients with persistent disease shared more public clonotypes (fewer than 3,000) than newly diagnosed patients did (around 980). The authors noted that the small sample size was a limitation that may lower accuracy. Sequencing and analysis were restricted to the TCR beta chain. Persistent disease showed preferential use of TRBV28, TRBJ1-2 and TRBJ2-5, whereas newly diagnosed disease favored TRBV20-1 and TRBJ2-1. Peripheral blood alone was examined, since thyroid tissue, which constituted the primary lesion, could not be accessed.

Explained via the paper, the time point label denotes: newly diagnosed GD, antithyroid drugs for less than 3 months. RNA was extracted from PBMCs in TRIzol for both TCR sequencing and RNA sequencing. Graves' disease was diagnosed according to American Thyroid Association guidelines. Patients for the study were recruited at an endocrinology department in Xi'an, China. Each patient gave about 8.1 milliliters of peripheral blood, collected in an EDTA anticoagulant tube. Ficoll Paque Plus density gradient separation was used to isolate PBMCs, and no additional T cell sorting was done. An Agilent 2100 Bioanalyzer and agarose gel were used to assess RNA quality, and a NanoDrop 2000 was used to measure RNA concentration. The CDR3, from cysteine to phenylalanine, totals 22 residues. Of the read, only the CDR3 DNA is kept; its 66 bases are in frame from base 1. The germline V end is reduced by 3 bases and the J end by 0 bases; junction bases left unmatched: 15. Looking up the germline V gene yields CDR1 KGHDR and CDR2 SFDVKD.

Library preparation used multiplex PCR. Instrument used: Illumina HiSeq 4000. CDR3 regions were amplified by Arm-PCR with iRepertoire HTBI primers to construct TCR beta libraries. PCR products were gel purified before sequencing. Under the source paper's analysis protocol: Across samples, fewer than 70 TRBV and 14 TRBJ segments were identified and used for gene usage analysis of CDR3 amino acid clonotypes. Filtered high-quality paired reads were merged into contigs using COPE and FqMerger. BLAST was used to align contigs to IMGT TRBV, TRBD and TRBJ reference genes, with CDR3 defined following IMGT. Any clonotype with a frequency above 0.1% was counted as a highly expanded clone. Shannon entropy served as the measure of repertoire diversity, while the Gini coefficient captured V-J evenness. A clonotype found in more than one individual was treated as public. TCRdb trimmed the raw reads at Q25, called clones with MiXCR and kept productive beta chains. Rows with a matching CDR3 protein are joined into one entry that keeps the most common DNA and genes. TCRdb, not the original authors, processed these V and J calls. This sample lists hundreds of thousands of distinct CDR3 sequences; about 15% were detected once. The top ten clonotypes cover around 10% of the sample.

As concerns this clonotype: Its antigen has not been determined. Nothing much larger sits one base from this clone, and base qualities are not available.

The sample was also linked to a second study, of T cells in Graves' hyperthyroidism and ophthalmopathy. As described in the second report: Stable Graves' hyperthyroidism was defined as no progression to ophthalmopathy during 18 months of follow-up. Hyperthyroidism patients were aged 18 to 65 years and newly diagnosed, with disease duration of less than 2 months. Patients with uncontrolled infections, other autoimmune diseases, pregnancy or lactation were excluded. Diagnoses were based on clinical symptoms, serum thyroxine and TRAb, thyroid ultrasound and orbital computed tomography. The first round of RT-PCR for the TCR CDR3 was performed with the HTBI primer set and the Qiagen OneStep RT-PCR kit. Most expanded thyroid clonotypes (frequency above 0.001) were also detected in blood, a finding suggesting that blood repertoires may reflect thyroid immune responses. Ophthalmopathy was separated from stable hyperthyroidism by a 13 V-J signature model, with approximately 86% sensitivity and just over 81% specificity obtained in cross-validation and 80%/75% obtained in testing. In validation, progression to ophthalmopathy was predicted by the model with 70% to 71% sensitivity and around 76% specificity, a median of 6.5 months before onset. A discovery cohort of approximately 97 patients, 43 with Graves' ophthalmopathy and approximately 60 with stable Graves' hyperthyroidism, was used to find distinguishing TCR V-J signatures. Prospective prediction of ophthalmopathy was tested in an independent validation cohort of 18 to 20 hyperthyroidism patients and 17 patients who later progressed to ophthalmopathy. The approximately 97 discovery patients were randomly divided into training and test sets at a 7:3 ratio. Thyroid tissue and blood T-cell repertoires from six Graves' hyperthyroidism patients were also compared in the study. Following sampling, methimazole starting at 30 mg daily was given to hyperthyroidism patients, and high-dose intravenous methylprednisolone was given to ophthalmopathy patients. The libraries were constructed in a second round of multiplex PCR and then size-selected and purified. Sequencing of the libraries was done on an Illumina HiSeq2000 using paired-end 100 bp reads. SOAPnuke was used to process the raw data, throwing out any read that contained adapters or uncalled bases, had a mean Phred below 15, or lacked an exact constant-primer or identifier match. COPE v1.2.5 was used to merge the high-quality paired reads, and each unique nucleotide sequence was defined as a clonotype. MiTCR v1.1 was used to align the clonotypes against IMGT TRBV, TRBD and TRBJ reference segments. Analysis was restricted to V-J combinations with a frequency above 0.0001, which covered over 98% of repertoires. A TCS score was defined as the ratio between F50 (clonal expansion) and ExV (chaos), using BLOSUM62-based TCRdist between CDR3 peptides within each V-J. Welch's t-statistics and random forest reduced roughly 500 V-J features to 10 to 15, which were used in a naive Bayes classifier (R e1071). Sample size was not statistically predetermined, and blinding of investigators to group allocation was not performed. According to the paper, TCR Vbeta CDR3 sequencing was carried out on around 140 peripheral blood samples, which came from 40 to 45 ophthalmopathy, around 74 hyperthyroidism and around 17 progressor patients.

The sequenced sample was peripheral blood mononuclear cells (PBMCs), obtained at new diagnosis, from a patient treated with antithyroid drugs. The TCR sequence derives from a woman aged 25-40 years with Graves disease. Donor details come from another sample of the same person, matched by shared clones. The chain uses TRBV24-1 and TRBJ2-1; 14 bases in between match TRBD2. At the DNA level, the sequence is TGTGCCACCAGTGATCCAACTTCGAGACTAGCGGGAGGGGAAAGCTCCTACAATGAGCAGTTCTTC. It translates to CATSDPTSRLAGGESSYNEQFF.